One sample yielded the 30 T cell receptor beta chains listed below, sequenced in a study of identical twins (dated by TCRdb to about 2016). The library was obtained by 5' RACE. Instrument on record: Illumina HiSeq 2000. TCRdb passed the public sequencing reads through fastp at Q25 and MiXCR, retaining productive beta sequences. Identical CDR3 proteins give one entry, which carries the most common genes and DNA. The sample table contains some 460,000 distinct CDR3 sequences; only one count was recorded for 14% of them. The ten top clones hold about 0.52% of the sample. These records were also assigned to another study, of yellow fever vaccine responses in identical twins.

Sequencing was performed on CD4+ T cells sorted from blood. The receptors were sampled from a young woman in good health.

The gene calls are TRBV6-1 and TRBJ2-3; D not certain. The germline V gene encodes CDR1 MNHNS and CDR2 SASEGT. Trimming stripped 7 bases from V and 9 bases from J, with 23 bases between. CDR3 length: 15 amino acids. This CDR3 reads CASTTGSVTAQTQYF. In DNA, the CDR3 is TGTGCCAGCACCACGGGTTCTGTTACTGCCCAAACGCAGTATTTT.

V gene TRBV5-1 combines with J gene TRBJ2-3; D not resolved. The CDR3 loop spans 13 amino acids. The V end was cut by 0 bases, the J end by 5 bases, with 7 bases between. Germline CDR1 SGHRS, CDR2 YFSETQ. The CDR3 DNA is TGCGCCAGCAGCTTGGGACGTGTAGATACGCAGTATTTT. Translated: CASSLGRVDTQYF. The full variable domain, rest sourced from reference TRBV5-1 and TRBJ2-3, is KAGVTQTPRYLIKTRGQQVTLSCSPISGHRSVSWYQQTPGQGLQFLFEYFSETQRNKGNFPGRFSGRQFSNSRSEMNVSTLELGDSALYLCASSLGRVDTQYFGPGTRLTVL.

This chain links TRBV20-1 with TRBJ1-5, with D perhaps matching TRBD1 (5 bases). V was clipped by 2 bases and J by 3 bases, with 11 bases between them. Per the germline V gene, CDR1 is DFQATT and CDR2 is SNEGSKA (reference sequence). CDR3 length: 14 amino acids. CDR3 sequence reads: CSARTGRLNQPQHF. CDR3 in DNA: TGCAGTGCTAGAACGGGACGGCTCAATCAGCCCCAGCATTTT.

This sequence joins TRBV29-1 and TRBJ1-2; D unresolved. This CDR3 comprises 11 residues. With 6 bases removed from V and 8 bases from J, the gap between germline ends came to 13 bases. Looked up from germline, CDR1 is SQVTM and CDR2 is ANQGSEA. The CDR3 protein is CSVEVSFGYTF. The CDR3 DNA is TGCAGCGTCGAGGTATCGTTCGGCTACACCTTC.

This chain links TRBV15 with TRBJ2-1; 7 positions match TRBD1. Germline trimming cut 3 bases from V and 7 bases from J; bases unmatched to any gene: 9. CDR1 LNHNV and CDR2 YYDKDF come from the germline V gene (reference sequence). The CDR3 loop spans 15 amino acids. The CDR3 region has the DNA TGTGCCACCAGCAGTCGACAGGGAGTTACAAATGAGCAGTTCTTC. Encoded protein: CATSSRQGVTNEQFF.

There are a few counts of this clonotype. This chain links TRBV7-9 with TRBJ1-5; D remains ambiguous. Germline-derived CDR1 and CDR2 are SEHNR and FQNEAQ (reference sequence). The CDR3 runs 12 residues. Trimming left V 2 bases short and J 9 bases short, with 8 bases between. CDR3 coding DNA: TGTGCCAGCAGCTTAAATGGGTCGCCCCAGCATTTT. Protein sequence: CASSLNGSPQHF.

This clonotype was counted between two and nine times. The chain employs TRBV20-1 and TRBJ2-7; 7 bases fit TRBD2. Germline CDR1 reads DFQATT; CDR2 reads SNEGSKA (reference sequence). This CDR3 spans 14 amino acids. With 5 bases clipped from V and 2 bases from J, the junction kept 9 bases outside the gene matches. The CDR3 is CSARRGGGAYEQYF. The CDR3 DNA is TGCAGTGCTCGCCGCGGGGGAGGTGCCTACGAGCAGTACTTC.

As concerns this clonotype: At one boundary the junction diverges from the germline segment, which might be a read error. The genes are TRBV9 and TRBJ2-7; 11 bases map to TRBD2. The CDR3 spans 14 residues. Per the germline V gene, CDR1 is SGDLS and CDR2 is YYNGEE. The CDR3 spells CASSVLAGGGEHYF. In DNA form, the CDR3 reads TGTGCCAGCAGCGTACTAGCGGGAGGAGGAGAGCACTACTTC.

This chain links TRBV18 with TRBJ1-5; 9 bases agree with TRBD1. This CDR3 is built from 17 residues. V lost 10 bases and J lost 0; bases outside the gene matches: 13. In germline, CDR1 is KGHSH, CDR2 LQKENI. The CDR3 loop is CATSPGTGQLSNQPQHF. The CDR3 DNA reads as TGTGCCACTTCACCGGGGACAGGGCAACTTAGCAATCAGCCCCAGCATTTT. The variable domain in full, completed from reference TRBV18 and TRBJ1-5, reads NAGVMQNPRHLVRRRGQEARLRCSPMKGHSHVYWYRQLPEEGLKFMVYLQKENIIDESGMPKERFSAEFPKEGPSILRIQQVVRGDSAAYFCATSPGTGQLSNQPQHFGDGTRLSIL.

In this sample, this clonotype turned up a few times. The chain employs TRBV10-2 and TRBJ2-2, with D tentatively TRBD2 (6 bases). Trimming removed 7 bases from V and 3 bases from J, with 15 bases in between. CDR3 size: 15 residues. CDR1 is WSHSY, CDR2 SAAADI, per germline. CDR3 sequence (DNA): TGCGCCAGCATACGTGGGAGGTGGGACACCGGGGAGCTGTTTTTT. This translates into CASIRGRWDTGELFF.

The rearrangement links TRBV7-2 to TRBJ2-1, with 12 bases that match TRBD2. V shed 5 bases, J shed 4 bases, and the junction held 9 bases outside the gene matches. CDR1 is SGHTA, CDR2 FQGNSA, per germline. CDR3 length: 17 residues. The CDR3 DNA follows: TGTGCCAGCAGCACCCGGACTAGCGGGATATCTTACAATGAGCAGTTCTTC. Translating gives CASSTRTSGISYNEQFF.

This clonotype has just a few counts. V and J are TRBV29-1 and TRBJ2-3, with a tentative D call TRBD2 (6 bases). Between the trimmed V and J ends, which lost 6 bases and 4 bases, there was a span of 17 bases. CDR1 is SQVTM and CDR2 is ANQGSEA in the germline V gene. This CDR3 has 14 amino acids. CDR3 sequence reads: CSVDGLPGADTQYF. CDR3 nucleotide sequence: TGCAGCGTGGACGGCCTTCCGGGGGCAGATACGCAGTATTTT.

CDR3 bases: TGTGCCAGCAGCGGGACAGGTTGGAATTCACCCCTCCACTTT. Its protein is CASSGTGWNSPLHF. This chain uses TRBV7-3 with TRBJ1-6, with 8 bases fitting TRBD1. CDR3 length equals 14 residues. Per the germline V gene, CDR1 is SGHTA and CDR2 is FQGTGA. The junction had 4 bases not matched to a gene; V was cut back by 5 bases and J by 7 bases.

This clonotype was counted between two and nine times. The rearrangement joins TRBV29-1 to TRBJ2-3; 11 bases align to TRBD2. The CDR3 consists of 15 residues. V was clipped by 6 bases and J by 5 bases; unmatched bases: 10. CDR1 and CDR2 (germline): SQVTM, ANQGSEA. Here the CDR3 reads CSVRVLAGGRDTQYF. The DNA of the CDR3 is TGCAGCGTCAGGGTTCTAGCGGGGGGCCGAGATACGCAGTATTTT.

This clonotype was seen repeatedly, ten times or more. The chain joins TRBV3-1 to TRBJ2-1, with D uncertain. V lost 8 bases, J lost 8 bases, and 10 bases lay in between. The CDR3 extends over 11 amino acids. In germline, CDR1 is LGHDT, CDR2 YNNKEL (reference sequence). DNA of the CDR3: TGTGCCAGCGCAGGCTGGGATGAGCAGTTCTTC. Translated: CASAGWDEQFF.

This clonotype was picked up a small number of times. The V call is TRBV7-3, the J call TRBJ2-1, with TRBD2 matching 8 bases. This CDR3 has 15 residues. The J segment lost 5 bases and the V segment lost 5 bases, leaving 8 bases of the junction unmatched. Germline V gene sequence: CDR1 SGHTA, CDR2 FQGTGA. The chain's CDR3 is CASSKTGGPNNEQFF. CDR3 sequence (DNA): TGTGCCAGCAGCAAAACGGGGGGGCCCAACAATGAGCAGTTCTTC.

The rearrangement uses TRBV7-9 and TRBJ2-5; tentative D call: TRBD1 (6 bases). The CDR3 has 15 amino acids. Trimming stripped 0 bases from V and 3 bases from J, with 11 bases between. From germline, CDR1 is SEHNR and CDR2 FQNEAQ (reference sequence). The CDR3 region is CASSLAGSGEETQYF. The DNA for the CDR3 is TGTGCCAGCAGCTTAGCTGGGTCAGGGGAAGAGACCCAGTACTTC.

This clonotype was observed many times. The chain couples TRBV29-1 to TRBJ2-7; 11 nucleotides align to TRBD1. With V trimmed by 6 bases and J by 0 bases, 4 bases remained unmatched. Germline V gives CDR1 SQVTM, CDR2 ANQGSEA. This CDR3 is built from 14 residues. The CDR3 DNA reads TGCAGCGTGAGGGACAGGGGGTCCTCCTACGAGCAGTACTTC. Protein: CSVRDRGSSYEQYF.

This clonotype was detected ten times or more. The chain carries TRBV20-1 and TRBJ1-4; no firm D call. In germline, CDR1 is DFQATT, CDR2 SNEGSKA (reference sequence). The CDR3 runs 12 residues. V shed 6 bases and J shed 4 bases, with 9 bases lying between them. Written as DNA, the CDR3 is TGCAGTGCGGGCTATATTAATGAAAAACTGTTTTTT. Translating it yields CSAGYINEKLFF.

This chain connects TRBV4-2 to TRBJ2-5, with 11 bases fitting TRBD2. This CDR3 spans 18 amino acids. From germline, CDR1 is LGHNA and CDR2 YNFKEQ. V was clipped by 0 bases and J by 1 base; unmatched bases: 7. The CDR3 sequence is CASSQDVTSGGFQETQYF. The CDR3 nucleotides are TGTGCCAGCAGCCAAGATGTAACTAGCGGGGGATTCCAAGAGACCCAGTACTTC.

The V call is TRBV3-1, the J call TRBJ2-2; D possibly corresponds to TRBD1 (6 bases). This CDR3 region has 16 residues. The germline CDR1 and CDR2 sequences are LGHDT and YNNKEL (reference sequence). Trimming left V 1 base short and J 4 bases short, with 13 bases between. The CDR3: CASSQAGSGATGELFF. The DNA of the CDR3 is TGTGCCAGCAGCCAAGCCGGGTCAGGGGCCACCGGGGAGCTGTTTTTT.

This chain links TRBV12-3 or TRBV12-4 with TRBJ2-7, with TRBD2 matching 8 bases. There are 14 residues in the CDR3. V shed 6 bases and J 5 bases; nucleotides not matched to a gene: 9. As DNA, the CDR3 is TGTGCCAGCAGGCGGGGGACTAGGCGCCACGAGCAGTACTTC. Translated, it gives CASRRGTRRHEQYF.

The rearrangement links TRBV6-1 to TRBJ2-2; 11 bases line up with TRBD2. This CDR3 spans 16 amino acids. Germline loops: CDR1 MNHNS, CDR2 SASEGT. J was trimmed by 0 bases and V by 5 bases; bases with no gene match: 2. The CDR3 sequence is CASSIAGGPNTGELFF. CDR3 bases: TGTGCCAGCAGTATAGCGGGGGGGCCGAACACCGGGGAGCTGTTTTTT.

This clonotype was observed a few times. The rearrangement links TRBV5-1 to TRBJ2-7; 12 bases align to TRBD1. CDR1 is SGHRS and CDR2 is YFSETQ in the germline V gene. With V trimmed by 5 bases and J by 5 bases, 8 bases remained unmatched. The CDR3 is 15 residues long. In DNA form, the CDR3 reads TGCGCCAGCAGTCAATGGGACAGGGGGCTTGACGAGCAGTACTTC. As protein: CASSQWDRGLDEQYF.

The V call is TRBV6-2 or TRBV6-3, the J call TRBJ2-7, with D tentatively TRBD1 (6 bases). The CDR3 sequence is 15 residues long. Germline V CDR1 and CDR2: MNHEY, SVGEGT. V was clipped by 6 bases and J by 3 bases, with 18 bases between them. As DNA, the CDR3 is TGTGCCAGCAGACCCACAGGGCTAATGGTCTACGAGCAGTACTTC. Its protein is CASRPTGLMVYEQYF.

This sequence joins TRBV19 and TRBJ2-3; a possible D gene is TRBD1 (6 bases). CDR3 length equals 15 residues. The V end lost 5 bases, the J end lost 6 bases, and 18 bases lay between the germline ends. The germline V gene has CDR1 LNHDA and CDR2 SQIVND (reference sequence). The DNA of the CDR3 is TGTGCCAGTAGTTCGCCGCCAGGGGCGCGTGATACGCAGTATTTT. As protein: CASSSPPGARDTQYF. Combining the CDR3 with reference TRBV19 and TRBJ2-3 gives the whole variable domain DGGITQSPKYLFRKEGQNVTLSCEQNLNHDAMYWYRQDPGQGLRLIYYSQIVNDFQKGDIAEGYSVSREKKESFPLTVTSAQKNPTAFYLCASSSPPGARDTQYFGPGTRLTVL.

The chain links TRBV5-1 to TRBJ2-7, with D possibly being TRBD2 (8 bases). Germline CDR1 is SGHRS and CDR2 is YFSETQ. The CDR3 runs to 14 residues. V shed 4 bases and J shed 7 bases, with 18 bases lying between them. DNA of the CDR3: TGCGCCAGCAGCATAGCGGGACAGCCCGGGGAGCAGTACTTC. Translating it yields CASSIAGQPGEQYF.

This clonotype appeared a few times. The rearrangement joins TRBV29-1 to TRBJ2-7, with D perhaps TRBD2 (5 bases). V gave up 4 bases and J gave up 2 bases, with 9 bases separating them. The germline CDR1 and CDR2 sequences are SQVTM and ANQGSEA. The CDR3 totals 12 residues. The chain's CDR3 is CSVGLAPYEQYF. Here the CDR3 DNA reads TGCAGCGTTGGTCTAGCTCCCTACGAGCAGTACTTC.

This clonotype was counted ten times or more. The chain recombines TRBV5-1 with TRBJ1-5; 8 bases are a match to TRBD1. CDR3 length equals 14 residues. Germline CDR1 SGHRS, CDR2 YFSETQ. With V trimmed by 4 bases and J by 3 bases, 3 bases remained unmatched. The CDR3 DNA reads as TGCGCCAGCAGCCCAGGGGGCATCAATCAGCCCCAGCATTTT. Translating it yields CASSPGGINQPQHF.

This clonotype appeared many times. The genes are TRBV12-3 or TRBV12-4 and TRBJ2-2, with D possibly called TRBD1 or TRBD2 (5 bases each). V shed 3 bases and J shed 5 bases, with 13 bases lying between them. The CDR3 is 15 amino acids. DNA of the CDR3: TGTGCCAGCAGTTTTAACAGAGGGGTGACCGGGGAGCTGTTTTTT. Translated, it gives CASSFNRGVTGELFF.